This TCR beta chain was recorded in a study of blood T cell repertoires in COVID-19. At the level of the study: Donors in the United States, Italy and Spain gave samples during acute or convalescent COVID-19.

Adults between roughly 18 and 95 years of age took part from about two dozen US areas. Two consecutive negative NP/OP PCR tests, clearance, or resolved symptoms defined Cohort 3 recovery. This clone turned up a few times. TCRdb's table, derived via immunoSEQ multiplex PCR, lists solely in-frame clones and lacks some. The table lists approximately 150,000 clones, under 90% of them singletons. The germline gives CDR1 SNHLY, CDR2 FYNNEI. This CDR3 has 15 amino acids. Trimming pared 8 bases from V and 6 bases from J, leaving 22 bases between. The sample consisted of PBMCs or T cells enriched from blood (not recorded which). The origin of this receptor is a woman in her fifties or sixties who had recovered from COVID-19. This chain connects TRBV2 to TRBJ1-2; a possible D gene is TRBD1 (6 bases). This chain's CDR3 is CASVKSNRVTDGYTF. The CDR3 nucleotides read TGTGCCAGCGTAAAGTCGAACAGGGTCACTGATGGCTACACCTTC. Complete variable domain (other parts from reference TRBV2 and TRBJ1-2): EPEVTQTPSHQVTQMGQEVILRCVPISNHLYFYWYRQILGQKVEFLVSFYNNEISEKSEIFDDQFSVERPDGSNFTLKIRSTKLEDSAMYFCASVKSNRVTDGYTFGSGTRLTVV.